These 13 T cell receptor beta chains were sequenced from one sample in a study of cytomegalovirus exposure and HLA in healthy donors. The PCR ran on 60 Vbeta and 13 Jbeta primers. Sequenced by immunoSEQ multiplex PCR; TCRdb stores in-frame clones only, minus some. The sample lists tens of thousands of clones; about 85% were seen once. The material sequenced was PBMCs. The receptor source for this set is a female donor in good health and CMV-seronegative.

In this sample, this clone turned up once. The chain couples TRBV15 to TRBJ1-3; D may be TRBD1 (6 bases). This CDR3 is 16 amino acids long. V lost 0 bases and J lost 4, with 13 bases in between. From germline, CDR1 is LNHNV and CDR2 YYDKDF (reference sequence). The CDR3 DNA is TGTGCCACCAGCAGAGATTTGGACAGTACAGGAAACACCATATATTTT. Translating gives CATSRDLDSTGNTIYF.

V is TRBV25-1 and J is TRBJ2-7, with TRBD2 matching 11 bases. CDR1 is MGHDK and CDR2 is SYGVNS in the germline V gene. This CDR3 comprises 16 residues. V lost 2 bases to trimming and J lost 2 bases; unmatched junction nucleotides: 5. The CDR3 sequence is CASSEPIAGGPYEQYF. CDR3 nucleotide sequence: TGTGCCAGCAGTGAACCGATAGCGGGAGGGCCCTACGAGCAGTACTTC.

The chain carries TRBV6-5 and TRBJ2-7; 10 bases align to TRBD2. The CDR3 spans 15 residues. V was clipped by 6 bases and J by 6 bases; unmatched bases: 11. Germline V lookup: CDR1 MNHEY, CDR2 SVGAGI. The CDR3 spells CASRKTPGLAREQYF. In DNA form, the CDR3 reads TGTGCCAGCAGAAAAACCCCGGGACTAGCGCGCGAGCAGTACTTC.

The chain couples TRBV11-2 to TRBJ2-7; the D gene is possibly TRBD1 (5 bases). This CDR3 is 15 amino acids long. Trimming took off 1 base at V and 2 bases at J, with 12 bases between the two ends. Germline V gene sequence: CDR1 SGHAT, CDR2 FQNNGV. CDR3 amino acids: CASSLGSGPPYEQYF. CDR3 in DNA: TGTGCCAGCAGCTTAGGTTCAGGGCCCCCCTACGAGCAGTACTTC.

This clone was recorded only once. J is TRBJ2-2 and V is TRBV7-8, with D tentatively TRBD2 (6 bases). V was pared by 5 bases and J by 3 bases, with 13 bases between. The CDR3 sequence is 15 residues long. Germline V gene lookup returns CDR1 SGHVS and CDR2 FQNEAQ. The CDR3 protein is CASSGTLEDTGELFF. In DNA form, the CDR3 reads TGTGCCAGCAGCGGGACTCTCGAGGACACCGGGGAGCTGTTTTTT.

In this sample, this clone turned up a few times. CDR3 region: CASRNEQGASEKLFF. Written as DNA, the CDR3 is TGTGCCAGCAGGAACGAACAGGGGGCCTCTGAAAAACTGTTTTTT. The chain joins TRBV2 to TRBJ1-4; 9 bases line up with TRBD1. Trimming removed 6 bases from V and 7 bases from J; junction bases left unmatched: 9. This CDR3 is built from 15 residues. CDR1 and CDR2 from the germline V gene are SNHLY and FYNNEI.

The chain carries TRBV7-8 and TRBJ2-1; tentative D call: TRBD2 (6 bases). This CDR3 is 15 amino acids long. CDR1 SGHVS and CDR2 FQNEAQ come from the germline V gene. Trimming removed 9 bases at V and 2 bases at J, with 17 bases between. CDR3 DNA: TGTGCCAGTGCCCTCGGGGAGGCAGCCTACAATGAGCAGTTCTTC. Translating gives CASALGEAAYNEQFF.

This chain links TRBV28 with TRBJ1-1; 9 bases align to TRBD1. Per the germline V gene, CDR1 is MDHEN and CDR2 is SYDVKM. The CDR3 runs to 15 residues. V shed 6 bases and J 4 bases; nucleotides not matched to a gene: 9. DNA of the CDR3: TGTGCCAGCAGCCCCCCGGGACAGGGATTCACTGAAGCTTTCTTT. It yields the protein CASSPPGQGFTEAFF.

The chain joins TRBV19 to TRBJ2-5, with 8 bases identical to TRBD1. J lost 1 base, V lost 10 bases, and 5 bases had no gene match. The germline V gene encodes CDR1 LNHDA and CDR2 SQIVND (reference sequence). This CDR3 is 13 amino acids long. In DNA form, the CDR3 reads TGTGCCACCCGACAGGGGTTCCAAGAGACCCAGTACTTC. Residues: CATRQGFQETQYF.

This chain joins TRBV7-6 and TRBJ2-3; D is possibly TRBD1 (7 bases). V dropped 4 bases and J dropped 4 bases, with 18 bases sitting between them. The CDR3 is made up of 16 amino acids. CDR1 and CDR2 from the germline V gene are SGHVS and FNYEAQ. This CDR3 is CASSSGGTGRPDTQYF. CDR3 DNA sequence: TGTGCCAGCAGCTCAGGGGGGACGGGGCGGCCAGATACGCAGTATTTT.

There are a few counts of this clone. CDR3 nucleotides: TGTGCCACCAGCAGTGGACAGGGTGGGAGGGAGACCCAGTACTTC. Translation gives CATSSGQGGRETQYF. This rearrangement joins TRBV15 to TRBJ2-5, with 8 bases aligning to TRBD1. The CDR3 runs 15 residues. The V gene end was trimmed by 3 bases and the J gene end by 5 bases; junction bases not matched to a gene: 8. Germline-derived CDR1 and CDR2 are LNHNV and YYDKDF (reference sequence).

The chain has TRBV5-1 and TRBJ2-2; D remains unclear. The V gene lost 4 bases and the J gene lost 6 bases, with 10 bases spanning the gap. CDR3 size: 13 residues. Germline CDR1 and CDR2: SGHRS and YFSETQ. CDR3 amino acids: CASSPLEAGELFF. In DNA form, the CDR3 reads TGCGCCAGCAGCCCTCTTGAGGCCGGGGAGCTGTTTTTT.

This chain connects TRBV9 to TRBJ2-1; 8 bases fit TRBD2. The germline gives CDR1 SGDLS, CDR2 YYNGEE. J lost 7 bases, V lost 0 bases, and 0 bases had no gene match. The CDR3 runs 13 residues. The DNA for the CDR3 is TGTGCCAGCAGCGTAGAGCGGGGGAATGAGCAGTTCTTC. As protein: CASSVERGNEQFF.